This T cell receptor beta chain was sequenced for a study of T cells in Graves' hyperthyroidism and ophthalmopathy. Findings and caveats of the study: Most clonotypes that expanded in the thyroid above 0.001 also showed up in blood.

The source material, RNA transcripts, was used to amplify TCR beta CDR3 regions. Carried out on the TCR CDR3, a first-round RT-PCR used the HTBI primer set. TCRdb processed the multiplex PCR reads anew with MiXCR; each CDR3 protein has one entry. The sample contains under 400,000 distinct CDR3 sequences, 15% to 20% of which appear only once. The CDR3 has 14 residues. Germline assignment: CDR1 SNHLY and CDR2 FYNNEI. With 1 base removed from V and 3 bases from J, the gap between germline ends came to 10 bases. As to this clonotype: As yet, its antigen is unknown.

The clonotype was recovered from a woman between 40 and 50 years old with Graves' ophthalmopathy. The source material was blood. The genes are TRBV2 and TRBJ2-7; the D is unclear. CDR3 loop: CASSEVNGNYEQYF. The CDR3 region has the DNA TGTGCCAGCAGTGAAGTCAACGGCAACTACGAGCAGTACTTC.